This passage covers 26 T cell receptor beta chains from one sample sequenced in a study of breast tumors, draining lymph nodes, adjacent tissues (dated by TCRdb to about 2016). Preparation of the library involved multiplex PCR. Sequencing used an Illumina HiSeq 2000. TCRdb ran its own pipeline on the public reads, namely fastp trimming at Q25 and MiXCR clone calling, and kept in-frame beta chains. Every CDR3 protein is listed once, alongside the most common genes and DNA of its rows. The sample has 50,000 to 75,000 distinct CDR3 sequences on record, 45% to 60% of them singletons. Jointly, the top ten make up approximately 18% of the sample. The sample was breast tumor tissue. These receptors all stem from a female donor with breast cancer. Some clones in this sample may be carry-over from other donors' samples.

The chain combines TRBV20-1 with TRBJ2-7, with 10 nucleotides matching TRBD1. This CDR3 has 13 amino acids. V dropped 6 bases and J dropped 5; count of bases not matched to a gene: 7. From germline, CDR1 is DFQATT and CDR2 SNEGSKA (reference sequence). The CDR3 loop is CSARGQGNHEQYF. The CDR3 DNA is TGCAGTGCCCGGGGACAGGGGAACCACGAGCAGTACTTC.

This clonotype is deemed medium-sized. V is TRBV2 and J is TRBJ2-6; D unclear. V gave up 1 base and J gave up 2 bases, with 6 bases separating them. Germline V gene data show CDR1 as SNHLY and CDR2 as FYNNEI. The CDR3 loop spans 15 amino acids. CDR3 residues: CASSEGKTGANVLTF. The CDR3 DNA follows: TGTGCCAGCAGTGAAGGCAAAACTGGGGCCAACGTCCTGACTTTC.

This clonotype has more than one count but fewer than ten. V and J are TRBV7-8 and TRBJ2-1; 8 bases match TRBD1. The CDR3 sequence is 13 residues long. CDR1 is SGHVS, CDR2 FQNEAQ, per germline. With V trimmed by 9 bases and J by 6 bases, 7 bases remained unmatched. CDR3 nucleotide sequence: TGTGCCAGTCGACAGGGGAACGGCAATGAGCAGTTCTTC. It is translated as CASRQGNGNEQFF. Based on the CDR3 plus reference TRBV7-8 and TRBJ2-1, the full variable domain is GAGVSQSPRYKVAKRGQDVALRCDPISGHVSLFWYQQALGQGPEFLTYFQNEAQLDKSGLPSDRFFAERPEGSVSTLKIQRTQQEDSAVYLCASRQGNGNEQFFGPGTRLTVL.

This clonotype was detected only a few times. No DNA is shown, since the ends of the CDR3 on it are uncertain; the CDR3 is the one TCRdb lists. J is TRBJ1-4 and V is TRBV29-1. The CDR3 spans 22 amino acids, including both terminal residues. Germline CDR1 reads SQVTM; CDR2 reads ANQGSEA. CDR3 in amino acids: CSVVYYLGEDEQFFGPGEKLFF.

Many counts were recorded for this clonotype. V and J are TRBV5-8 and TRBJ2-3, with D possibly being TRBD1 (5 bases). Germline CDR1 SGHTS, CDR2 YDEGEE. CDR3 size: 14 residues. V lost 4 bases to trimming and J lost 4 bases, with 13 bases between them. CDR3 DNA sequence: TGTGCCAGCAGCGCAAGGGGCAACCCAGATACGCAGTATTTT. Translated, it gives CASSARGNPDTQYF.

This clonotype ranks as medium-sized. This chain connects TRBV6-5 to TRBJ1-2, with TRBD1 matching 7 bases. The germline V gene encodes CDR1 MNHEY and CDR2 SVGAGI. The CDR3 length is 13 residues. The ends lost 6 bases at V and 7 bases at J; junction bases unmatched: 8. CDR3 sequence reads: CASSRGTEGGYTF. CDR3 nucleotides: TGTGCCAGCAGCCGCGGGACAGAGGGTGGCTACACCTTC.

V is TRBV5-1 and J is TRBJ2-1, with a possible D match to TRBD2 (6 bases). V lost 4 bases to trimming and J lost 9 bases, with 20 bases between them. The germline V gene has CDR1 SGHRS and CDR2 YFSETQ. The length of the CDR3 is 15 residues. CDR3 coding DNA: TGCGCCAGCAGCCTGGCGGGCGGGGATAGGGGTGAGCAGTTCTTC. Protein sequence: CASSLAGGDRGEQFF.

About this clonotype itself: One end of the junction varies from germline; a read error may be responsible. V and J are TRBV2 and TRBJ1-3; no clear D. Germline V gene lookup returns CDR1 SNHLY and CDR2 FYNNEI. CDR3 length: 15 amino acids. The CDR3 coding sequence is TGTGCCAGCAGTGAGGGTGTTAGCTCTGAAAACACCATATATTTT. Translated, it gives CASSEGVSSENTIYF.

Remarks on this clonotype: A junction boundary mismatches the germline segment, possibly from a read error. The chain's CDR3 is CASSSNQGAGGNVLTF. For the CDR3, the DNA is TGTGCCAGCAGTTCAAATCAGGGAGCGGGGGGCAACGTCCTGACTTTC. This chain joins TRBV7-2 and TRBJ2-6, with 9 bases fitting TRBD2. This CDR3 region has 16 residues. Germline lookup yields CDR1 SGHTA and CDR2 FQGNSA.

This clonotype has a count of ten or more. A much larger clone lies one base from this, so it may be a read error. The rearrangement links TRBV19 to TRBJ2-1; 7 positions agree with TRBD1. CDR3 length equals 17 residues. Per the germline V gene, CDR1 is LNHDA and CDR2 is SQIVND (reference sequence). The CDR3, as DNA: TGTGCCAGTAGTTCCGACAGGGCAGTGGGTACCTACAATGAGCAGTCCTTC. Amino acids: CASSSDRAVGTYNEQSF.

The genes are TRBV3-2 and TRBJ1-4; no DNA check was done on the table's D call, TRBD1. TRBV3-2 is termed a pseudogene. The CDR3 has 14 residues. The CDR3 loop is CASILGTANEKLFF. In DNA, the CDR3 is TGTGCCAGCATACTCGGGACAGCTAATGAAAAACTGTTTTTT.

This clonotype has a count of ten or more. V is TRBV11-3 and J is TRBJ1-3; D might be TRBD1 (6 bases). This CDR3 contains 14 residues. Deletions cut 3 bases from V and 2 bases from J, with 8 bases between. Per the germline V gene, CDR1 is SGHNT and CDR2 is YENEEA. The CDR3 sequence is CASSFTGPGNTIYF. CDR3 sequence (DNA): TGTGCCAGCAGCTTCACAGGGCCTGGAAACACCATATATTTT. Combining the CDR3 with reference TRBV11-3 and TRBJ1-3 gives the whole variable domain EAGVVQSPRYKIIEKKQPVAFWCNPISGHNTLYWYLQNLGQGPELLIRYENEEAVDDSQLPKDRFSAERLKGVDSTLKIQPAELGDSAVYLCASSFTGPGNTIYFGEGSWLTVV.

The V call is TRBV6-5, the J call TRBJ2-6, with D perhaps TRBD1 or TRBD2 (5 bases each). There are 16 residues in the CDR3. Trimming cost V 6 bases and J 0 bases, with 12 bases left between them. Germline CDR1 and CDR2: MNHEY and SVGAGI. DNA of the CDR3: TGTGCCAGCAGCAAGGGACGGAGCTCTGGGGCCAACGTCCTGACTTTC. It codes for CASSKGRSSGANVLTF.

CDR3 nucleotides: TGCAGTGCTCTGAGGGGGGACTATGGCTACACCTTC. Protein: CSALRGDYGYTF. V is TRBV20-1 and J is TRBJ1-2, with D possibly TRBD1 on 6 matching bases. CDR1 DFQATT and CDR2 SNEGSKA come from the germline V gene (reference sequence). V dropped 5 bases and J dropped 3 bases, with 10 bases sitting between them. This CDR3 has 12 residues.

In this sample, this clonotype turned up many times. The genes are TRBV10-2 and TRBJ1-3; D is unclear. V was cut by 7 bases and J by 4 bases, with 11 bases left in between. The CDR3 runs to 13 residues. Germline V gene data show CDR1 as WSHSY and CDR2 as SAAADI. The CDR3 sequence is CASIERTGNTIYF. The CDR3 DNA sequence: TGCGCCAGCATCGAGCGTACCGGAAACACCATATATTTT.

J is TRBJ2-7 and V is TRBV24-1, with D possibly TRBD2 on 5 matching bases. V lost 6 bases to trimming and J lost 0 bases, with 8 bases between them. The CDR3 has 13 amino acids. Germline lookup yields CDR1 KGHDR and CDR2 SFDVKD. CDR3: CATSSGHSYEQYF. The CDR3 nucleotides read TGTGCCACCAGTAGCGGCCACTCCTACGAGCAGTACTTC.

The rearrangement links TRBV7-3 to TRBJ2-1; D remains ambiguous. Germline V gene data show CDR1 as SGHTA and CDR2 as FQGTGA. Trimming cost V 1 base and J 4 bases, with 5 bases left between them. This CDR3 region has 13 residues. The CDR3 DNA reads TGTGCCAGCAGCTTAAACCAATACAATGAGCAGTTCTTC. Translation: CASSLNQYNEQFF.

Concerning this clonotype itself: The missing conserved phenylalanine or tryptophan at the end of this CDR3 makes a read error likely. No DNA is shown, since the ends of the CDR3 on it are uncertain; the CDR3 is the one TCRdb lists. The chain links TRBV7-3 to TRBJ2-2. CDR1 and CDR2 (germline): SGHTA, FQGTGA. The CDR3 is 14 amino acids long, termini counted. This CDR3 reads CASSPNSNTGELVL.

V is TRBV28 and J is TRBJ2-1, with 12 bases fitting TRBD2. Looked up from germline, CDR1 is MDHEN and CDR2 is SYDVKM. This CDR3 spans 16 amino acids. V lost 6 bases and J lost 4; bases outside the gene matches: 7. CDR3 in DNA: TGTGCCAGCAGGGGAATGGGGACTAGCGGGTACAATGAGCAGTTCTTC. This gives the protein CASRGMGTSGYNEQFF.

As regards this clonotype: This clone may be a read error of a much larger clone one base away. The gene calls are TRBV7-9 and TRBJ1-4; TRBD1 agrees at 7 bases. The J call is uncertain, as TRBJ1-1 better fits the DNA end. CDR1 is SEHNR and CDR2 is FQNEAQ in the germline V gene (reference sequence). This CDR3 has 14 residues. In nucleotides, the CDR3 is TGTGCCGGCAGCTTAAAAGGGGGCAGGGCTGAAGCTTTCTTT. It encodes CAGSLKGGRAEAFF.

Remarks on this clonotype: Its ends do not fully match the called genes, so a read error is possible. In nucleotides, the CDR3 is TGCGCCTGCAGCCCCCGGACTAGCGGGGGATGGGAGACCCAGTACTTC. Translating it yields CACSPRTSGGWETQYF. The rearrangement uses TRBV3-1 and TRBJ2-5; TRBD2 agrees at 13 bases. The germline CDR1 and CDR2 sequences are LGHDT and YNNKEL (reference sequence). The CDR3 contains 16 residues.

This chain links TRBV6-1 with TRBJ1-6, with D perhaps matching TRBD1 (5 bases). CDR3 length: 13 residues. Trimming took 2 bases from V and 11 from J, leaving 10 bases between them. Germline V gene sequence: CDR1 MNHNS, CDR2 SASEGT. The CDR3, as DNA: TGTGCCAGCAGTGAAATCCTGGGGCCACCCCTCCACTTT. Amino acids: CASSEILGPPLHF.

Points on this clonotype: This may arise from a read error, as a much more abundant clone is one base away. V usage is TRBV7-2 and J usage is TRBJ2-5; 9 nucleotides match TRBD1. CDR1 and CDR2 (germline): SGHTA, FQGNSA. This CDR3 is built from 15 residues. The CDR3 DNA is TGTGCCAGCAGCCTTGGGACAGGGAGGCAAGAGACCCAGCACTTC. This encodes CASSLGTGRQETQHF. Full variable domain (rest looked up from reference TRBV7-2 and TRBJ2-5): GAGVSQSPSNKVTEKGKDVELRCDPISGHTALYWYRQSLGQGLEFLIYFQGNSAPDKSGLPSDRFSAERTGGSVSTLTIQRTQQEDSAVYLCASSLGTGRQETQHFGPGTRLLVL.

The chain is built from TRBV11-2 and TRBJ1-2, with D hard to call. Germline V gene sequence: CDR1 SGHAT, CDR2 FQNNGV. CDR3 length equals 14 residues. V lost 5 bases and J 1 base, leaving 11 bases between the germline ends. CDR3 sequence (DNA): TGTGCCAGCAGCCACCCTCAGGTTAACTATGGCTACACCTTC. Translated: CASSHPQVNYGYTF.

Points on this clonotype: Possible read error: a much larger clone is one base away. The chain couples TRBV20-1 to TRBJ2-1, with D unclear. Germline CDR1 DFQATT, CDR2 SNEGSKA (reference sequence). This CDR3 comprises 14 residues. V lost 4 bases to trimming and J lost 9 bases, with 19 bases between them. The CDR3 protein is CSANIPPRNTEQFF. CDR3 DNA: TGCAGTGCTAATATCCCCCCCCGAAACACTGAGCAGTTCTTC.

The V and J genes are TRBV7-6 and TRBJ2-7, with 9 bases matching TRBD2. The ends lost 4 bases at V and 2 bases at J; junction bases unmatched: 6. Germline CDR1 reads SGHVS; CDR2 reads FNYEAQ. The CDR3 covers 15 residues. This CDR3 is CASSSQAGGAYEQYF. CDR3 bases: TGTGCCAGCAGCTCCCAAGCGGGGGGCGCCTACGAGCAGTACTTC. Variable domain in full (rest from reference TRBV7-6 and TRBJ2-7): GAGVSQSPRYKVTKRGQDVALRCDPISGHVSLYWYRQALGQGPEFLTYFNYEAQQDKSGLPNDRFSAERPEGSISTLTIQRTEQRDSAMYRCASSSQAGGAYEQYFGPGTRLTVT.